This TCR beta chain was obtained from a study of T cell responses to AZD1222 COVID-19 vaccine. The germline V gene has CDR1 SGHRS and CDR2 YFSETQ. Trimming removed 6 bases at V and 1 base at J, with 19 bases between. This CDR3 is 16 amino acids long. Profiled with immunoSEQ multiplex PCR; TCRdb holds only in-frame clones, not every one. The data hold more than 100,000 clones, with more than 85% observed a single time. The clonotype was recovered from an adult who received the AZD1222 COVID-19 vaccine. The input for sequencing was peripheral blood, taken 28 days after the second AZD1222 dose. The rearrangement links TRBV5-1 to TRBJ1-1, with D tentatively TRBD1 (6 bases). The CDR3 sequence is CASTDTKTGGNTEAFF. In DNA form, the CDR3 reads TGCGCCAGCACCGATACTAAGACAGGCGGGAACACTGAAGCTTTCTTT.